This T cell receptor (beta chain) emerged from a study of T cells in women clearing cervical HPV infection. Study-level information: Cases were women with histologically confirmed HPV16-related CIN3 or worse, including a couple of invasive cancers.

Clones were sequenced by immunoSEQ multiplex PCR, and TCRdb holds only the in-frame ones, with some missing. The sample has about 20,000 clones; the top ten hold 2.5% to 3.5%. With regard to this clone: The sequenced fragment ends 3 residues before the CDR3 boundary, so the rest is inferred from the germline J gene.

Looked up from germline, CDR1 is GTSNPN and CDR2 is SVGIG (reference sequence). Trimming took 1 base from V and 0 from J, leaving 10 bases between them. This CDR3 has 14 amino acids. The sequencing input was blood buffy coat. The chain joins TRBV30 to TRBJ2-7, with a tentative D call TRBD1 (5 bases). The TCR was taken from a woman between 18 and 75 years old with a cervical HPV16 infection that either progressed to CIN3+ or cleared (not recorded which). CDR3 region: CAWSDYRSSYEQYF. Partial CDR3 DNA: TGTGCCTGGAGTGACTACAGGAGCTCCTACGAG.